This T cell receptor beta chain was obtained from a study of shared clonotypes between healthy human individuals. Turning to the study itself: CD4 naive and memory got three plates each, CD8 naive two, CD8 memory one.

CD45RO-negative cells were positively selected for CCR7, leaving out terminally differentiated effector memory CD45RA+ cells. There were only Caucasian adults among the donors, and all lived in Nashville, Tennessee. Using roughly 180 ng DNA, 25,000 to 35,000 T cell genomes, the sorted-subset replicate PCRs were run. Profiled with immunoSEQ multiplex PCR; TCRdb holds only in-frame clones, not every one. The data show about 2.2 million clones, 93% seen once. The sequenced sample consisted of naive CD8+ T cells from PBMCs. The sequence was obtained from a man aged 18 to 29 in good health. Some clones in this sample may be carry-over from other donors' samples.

CDR3 protein: CASSPPPNLAGVMNEQFF. In nucleotides, the CDR3 is TGTGCCAGCAGCCCACCCCCCAATCTAGCGGGAGTCATGAATGAGCAGTTCTTC. The genes are TRBV9 and TRBJ2-1; 10 bases line up with TRBD2. J was trimmed by 7 bases and V by 4 bases; bases with no gene match: 17. Per germline, CDR1 SGDLS and CDR2 YYNGEE. The CDR3 has 18 residues. Supplemented by reference TRBV9 and TRBJ2-1, the full variable domain reads DSGVTQTPKHLITATGQRVTLRCSPRSGDLSVYWYQQSLDQGLQFLIQYYNGEERAKGNILERFSAQQFPDLHSELNLSSLELGDSALYFCASSPPPNLAGVMNEQFFGPGTRLTVL.